These T cell receptor beta chains were read from a single sample in a study of Ad26.COV2.S vaccination and SARS-CoV-2 variants. Some clones are missing from TCRdb's copy, which holds only in-frame ones; the method was immunoSEQ multiplex PCR. The sample lists 350,000 to 500,000 clones; about nine tenths were seen once. The source was peripheral blood, collected in a trial of Ad26.COV2.S vaccine versus placebo. Source of these receptors: a person between 18 and 60 years old who received the Ad26.COV2.S COVID-19 vaccine or a placebo. The CDR3 runs from the conserved cysteine through the conserved F or W. The D gene is left open where the match is weak. Clone size is not always given. Where it is, it says once, few, many or a class for expanded clones.

TRBV3-1/TRBV3-2	NA	TRBJ1-2	NA	14	TGTGCCAGCAGCCAACGGTACGACGGCTATGGCTACACCTTC	CASSQRYDGYGYTF
TRBV6-2/TRBV6-3	TRBD2	TRBJ2-3	NA	17	TGTGCCAGCAGTTACTTTCCGTTGCGGGAGGGCCCAGATACGCAGTATTTT	CASSYFPLREGPDTQYF
TRBV9	TRBD1	TRBJ2-2	once	19	TGTGCCAGCAGCGCTCTGCCCGCCGGGACAGGGGGCGCCACCGGGGAGCTGTTTTTT	CASSALPAGTGGATGELFF
TRBV6-5	NA	TRBJ1-4	NA	15	TGTGCCAGCAGCTACGACACCGCAACTAATGAAAAACTGTTTTTT	CASSYDTATNEKLFF
TRBV2	NA	TRBJ1-2	NA	14	TGTGCCAGCAGGGCCGGTGGGGGGCCTGGTGGCTACACCTTC	CASRAGGGPGGYTF
TRBV30	NA	TRBJ2-2	NA	13	TGTGCCTGGAGTGTACGGTCCACCGGGGAGCTGTTTTTT	CAWSVRSTGELFF
TRBV9	NA	TRBJ2-3	NA	13	TGTGCCAGCAGCGCCCGCTACCCAGATACGCAGTATTTT	CASSARYPDTQYF
TRBV2	TRBD1	TRBJ2-7	NA	14	TGTGCCAGCAGTGTAGGGGACAGCCACTACGAGCAGTACTTC	CASSVGDSHYEQYF
TRBV29-1	NA	TRBJ2-7	NA	12	TGCAGCGTTGAAGAACAGGCCTACGAGCAGTACTTC	CSVEEQAYEQYF
TRBV9	NA	TRBJ2-2	NA	15	TGTGCCAGCAGCGTAGCCAGGGTGGTCACCGGGGAGCTGTTTTTT	CASSVARVVTGELFF
TRBV28	NA	TRBJ2-2	NA	14	TGTGCCAGCAGTTCACGACAGATCACCGGGGAGCTGTTTTTT	CASSSRQITGELFF
TRBV7-9	NA	TRBJ1-2	NA	15	TGTGCCAGCAGCTCAGAAACGTCGGGGAGCTATGGCTACACCTTC	CASSSETSGSYGYTF
TRBV5-1	TRBD2	TRBJ2-3	NA	16	TGCGCCAGCAGCTTGGCGACTAGCGGGGTGACAGATACGCAGTATTTT	CASSLATSGVTDTQYF
TRBV6-4	TRBD1	TRBJ2-1	NA	15	TGTGCCAGCAGTGACTCAGGCAGGGGGCACAATGAGCAGTTCTTC	CASSDSGRGHNEQFF
TRBV19	NA	TRBJ1-4	NA	15	TGTGCCAGTAGTCTGGGAGCAGGGTTTTATGAAAAACTGTTTTTT	CASSLGAGFYEKLFF
TRBV9	NA	TRBJ2-3	NA	14	TGTGCCAGCAGCGTAAAAGGGAGTACAGATACGCAGTATTTT	CASSVKGSTDTQYF
TRBV5-1	TRBD1	TRBJ2-3	once	17	TGCGCCAGCAGCTTGGGTCGACAGGGCCTTAGCACAGATACGCAGTATTTT	CASSLGRQGLSTDTQYF